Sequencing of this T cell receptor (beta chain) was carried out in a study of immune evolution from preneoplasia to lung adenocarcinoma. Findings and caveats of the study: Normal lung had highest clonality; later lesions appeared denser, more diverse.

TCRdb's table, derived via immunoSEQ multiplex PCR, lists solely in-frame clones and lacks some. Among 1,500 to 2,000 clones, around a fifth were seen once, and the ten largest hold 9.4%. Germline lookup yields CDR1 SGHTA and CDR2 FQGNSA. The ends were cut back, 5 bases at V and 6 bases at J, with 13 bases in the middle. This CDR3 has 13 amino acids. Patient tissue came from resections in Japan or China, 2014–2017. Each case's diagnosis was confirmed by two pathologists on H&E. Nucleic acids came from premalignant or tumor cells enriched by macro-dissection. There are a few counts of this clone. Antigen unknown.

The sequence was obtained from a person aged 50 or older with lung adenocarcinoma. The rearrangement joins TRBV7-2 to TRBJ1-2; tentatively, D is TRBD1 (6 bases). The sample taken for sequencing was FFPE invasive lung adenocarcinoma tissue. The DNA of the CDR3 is TGTGCCAGCAGCGCCGTTACAGGGAATGGCTACACCTTC. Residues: CASSAVTGNGYTF. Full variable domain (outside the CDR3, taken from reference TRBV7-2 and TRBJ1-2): GAGVSQSPSNKVTEKGKDVELRCDPISGHTALYWYRQSLGQGLEFLIYFQGNSAPDKSGLPSDRFSAERTGGSVSTLTIQRTQQEDSAVYLCASSAVTGNGYTFGSGTRLTVV.